The 15 T cell receptor beta chains reported below all come from one sample, sequenced in a study of immune heterogeneity within non-small cell lung tumors. With 32 V and 13 J primers, multiplex PCR amplified the TCR beta CDR3. TCRdb reanalysed the multiplex PCR reads using MiXCR and keeps one entry per CDR3 protein. Counted here are around 2,200 distinct CDR3 sequences, over 25% occurring once; the ten biggest clones make up approximately 15%. At 550 to 600 ng per sample, bulk tumor genomic DNA provided the template. Several biopsies were collected from each primary tumor during surgery. They were spaced as far apart as possible within the tumor mass. These patients got curative surgery after being newly diagnosed with untreated non-small cell lung cancer. Sequencing was performed on lung tumor tissue. The receptors shown here come from a man between 60 and 75 years old with non-small cell lung cancer.

Judged by abundance, this clonotype is medium-sized. CDR3 residues: CASRMHEAFF. CDR3 nucleotides: TGTGCCAGCCGTATGCATGAAGCTTTCTTT. This chain joins TRBV2 and TRBJ1-1; D unclear. This CDR3 spans 10 amino acids. Per the germline V gene, CDR1 is SNHLY and CDR2 is FYNNEI. Trimming stripped 8 bases from V and 7 bases from J, with 8 bases between.

This clonotype was seen a few times. This chain joins TRBV20-1 and TRBJ1-6; TRBD1 is a possible D gene (5 bases). Trimming removed 8 bases from V and 6 bases from J, with 20 bases in between. The CDR3 sequence is 15 residues long. CDR1 is DFQATT and CDR2 is SNEGSKA in the germline V gene (reference sequence). The CDR3 loop reads CSTKEGGRANSPLHF. The CDR3 DNA reads as TGCAGTACTAAAGAGGGTGGCAGGGCTAATTCACCCCTCCACTTT.

CDR3 DNA sequence: TGTGCCAGCAGCCCTTCGACAGGGGTTAATGAAAAACTGTTTTTT. This sequence encodes CASSPSTGVNEKLFF. This sequence joins TRBV7-9 and TRBJ1-4, with 8 bases aligning to TRBD1. The V and J ends lost 5 bases and 4 bases, in that order; junction bases with no gene match: 6. Looked up from germline, CDR1 is SEHNR and CDR2 is FQNEAQ (reference sequence). The CDR3 runs 15 residues.

This clonotype came up once. One junction end does not reproduce the germline sequence, and a read error may be involved. The chain is built from TRBV24-1 and TRBJ2-5; TRBD2 matches at 11 bases. This CDR3 has 16 residues. CDR1 and CDR2 (germline): KGHDR, SFDVKD. CDR3 amino acids: CATSDFTSGSQETRYF. CDR3 coding DNA: TGTGCCACCAGTGATTTTACTAGCGGGAGTCAAGAGACCCGGTACTTC.

In this sample, this clonotype is medium-sized. The V gene is TRBV2, the J gene TRBJ2-1, with TRBD2 matching over 8 bases. CDR1 is SNHLY, CDR2 FYNNEI, per germline. V shed 10 bases and J 5 bases; nucleotides not matched to a gene: 7. CDR3 size: 13 residues. CDR3 sequence reads: CATRGLGDNEQFF. The CDR3 DNA reads TGTGCCACCCGGGGACTAGGAGACAATGAGCAGTTCTTC.

This clonotype was detected once. CDR3 coding DNA: TGTGCCAGCAGTTCTAGCGGGAGGATCTACGAGCAGTACTTC. Its protein product is CASSSSGRIYEQYF. The chain links TRBV28 to TRBJ2-7; 11 nucleotides agree with TRBD2. The CDR3 contains 14 residues. V gave up 4 bases and J gave up 3 bases; unmatched junction bases: 2. Germline lookup yields CDR1 MDHEN and CDR2 SYDVKM.

J is TRBJ2-3 and V is TRBV7-2; D possibly corresponds to TRBD2 (5 bases). With 2 bases removed from V and 5 bases from J, the gap between germline ends came to 11 bases. Germline lookup yields CDR1 SGHTA and CDR2 FQGNSA. This CDR3 comprises 14 residues. The chain's CDR3 is CASSLWLAGDTQYF. CDR3 coding DNA: TGTGCCAGCAGCTTATGGCTAGCTGGAGATACGCAGTATTTT.

The rearrangement uses TRBV30 and TRBJ2-5, with a possible D match to TRBD1 (6 bases). The germline V gene encodes CDR1 GTSNPN and CDR2 SVGIG (reference sequence). The CDR3 totals 16 residues. The germline V and J ends were trimmed by 4 bases and 0 bases, with 18 bases remaining between them. The CDR3 DNA follows: TGTGCCTGGATTGTATTCAGGGGAGAGTACCAAGAGACCCAGTACTTC. It is translated as CAWIVFRGEYQETQYF.

The J gene is TRBJ1-1, the V gene TRBV6-6; D is uncertain. This CDR3 spans 13 amino acids. The V end was cut by 6 bases, the J end by 1 base, with 9 bases between. Germline V gene data show CDR1 as MNHNY and CDR2 as SVGAGI (reference sequence). The CDR3 DNA is TGTGCCAGCAGGCCCACAGCGAACACTGAAGCTTTCTTT. It codes for CASRPTANTEAFF.

The table lists this clonotype with a few counts. The rearrangement joins TRBV6-1 to TRBJ2-3, with TRBD1 identical over 8 bases. The CDR3 is 14 residues long. Per germline, CDR1 MNHNS and CDR2 SASEGT. J gave up 0 bases and V 8 bases, and 4 bases lay outside the gene matches. CDR3 DNA sequence: TGTGCCAGCCTGGACAGGGCTAGCACAGATACGCAGTATTTT. This translates into CASLDRASTDTQYF.

By frequency in the sample, this clonotype is medium-sized. The genes are TRBV2 and TRBJ2-7; 7 bases are a match to TRBD1. Germline V gene sequence: CDR1 SNHLY, CDR2 FYNNEI. The junction had 6 bases not matched to a gene; V was cut back by 7 bases and J by 3 bases. The CDR3 is made up of 13 amino acids. In nucleotides, the CDR3 is TGTGCCAGCACTAGGACAGGAGACTACGAGCAGTACTTC. Translated: CASTRTGDYEQYF.

Relative to its sample, this clonotype is medium-sized. This rearrangement joins TRBV5-1 to TRBJ2-7; 8 bases match TRBD2. Germline V lookup: CDR1 SGHRS, CDR2 YFSETQ. This CDR3 has 15 amino acids. V shed 4 bases, J shed 7 bases, and the junction held 13 bases outside the gene matches. The CDR3 DNA reads as TGCGCCAGCAGCGCCGGTCAGCGGGAGCGAGGGGAGCAGTACTTC. This encodes CASSAGQRERGEQYF.

This clonotype turned up a few times. The rearrangement links TRBV20-1 to TRBJ2-7; a possible D gene is TRBD1 (6 bases). Germline CDR1 is DFQATT and CDR2 is SNEGSKA (reference sequence). Trimming removed 5 bases at V and 5 bases at J, with 10 bases between. There are 11 residues in the CDR3. CDR3 amino acids: CSAGNRDEQYF. The CDR3 nucleotides read TGCAGTGCTGGGAACAGGGACGAGCAGTACTTC.

By frequency in the sample, this clonotype is medium-sized (0.01 to 0.1%). This chain links TRBV19 with TRBJ1-4; the D gene is possibly TRBD1 (6 bases). Germline V lookup: CDR1 LNHDA, CDR2 SQIVND (reference sequence). This CDR3 comprises 15 residues. Between the trimmed V and J ends, which lost 4 bases and 7 bases, there was a span of 16 bases. The CDR3 is CASSSHRAPGEKLFF. CDR3 nucleotide sequence: TGTGCCAGTAGTAGCCACAGGGCCCCGGGTGAAAAACTGTTTTTT. The variable domain in full, with the rest retrieved from reference TRBV19 and TRBJ1-4, is DGGITQSPKYLFRKEGQNVTLSCEQNLNHDAMYWYRQDPGQGLRLIYYSQIVNDFQKGDIAEGYSVSREKKESFPLTVTSAQKNPTAFYLCASSSHRAPGEKLFFGSGTQLSVL.

The V call is TRBV15, the J call TRBJ2-3, with D possibly being TRBD2 (5 bases). CDR1 LNHNV and CDR2 YYDKDF come from the germline V gene (reference sequence). CDR3 length: 15 amino acids. Trimming pared 0 bases from V and 3 bases from J, leaving 10 bases between. The CDR3 sequence: CATSRDQTGTDTQYF. In DNA, the CDR3 is TGTGCCACCAGCAGAGATCAGACGGGGACAGATACGCAGTATTTT.